This T cell receptor (beta chain) was sequenced in a study of beta chain features in type 1 diabetes. At the level of the study: Researchers looked at about 110 million sorted cells across all samples.

The CDR3 extends over 15 amino acids. CDR1 is LGHNA, CDR2 YNFKEQ, per germline. cDNA synthesis used the whole RNA isolate, giving expressed TCRB sequences. Some clones are missing from TCRdb's copy, which holds only in-frame ones; the method was immunoSEQ multiplex PCR. The table lists some 140,000 clones, about 10% of them singletons, with around 0.63% in the top ten. This clone has more than one count but fewer than ten. Heparinised blood was drawn once per donor, averaging about 0.11 L. Without exception, sorted populations had purity beyond 95%. This sequence joins TRBV4-2 and TRBJ2-5; 10 bases line up with TRBD1. The better agreement between TRBJ2-7 and the DNA end casts doubt on the J call. This TCR was sampled from a man aged 18-30 years in good health. Sequenced sample: central memory CD4+ T cells from blood. The CDR3 loop reads CASSQGGTGVYEQYF. The CDR3 DNA is TGTGCCAGCAGCCAAGGTGGGACAGGGGTATACGAGCAGTACTTC.